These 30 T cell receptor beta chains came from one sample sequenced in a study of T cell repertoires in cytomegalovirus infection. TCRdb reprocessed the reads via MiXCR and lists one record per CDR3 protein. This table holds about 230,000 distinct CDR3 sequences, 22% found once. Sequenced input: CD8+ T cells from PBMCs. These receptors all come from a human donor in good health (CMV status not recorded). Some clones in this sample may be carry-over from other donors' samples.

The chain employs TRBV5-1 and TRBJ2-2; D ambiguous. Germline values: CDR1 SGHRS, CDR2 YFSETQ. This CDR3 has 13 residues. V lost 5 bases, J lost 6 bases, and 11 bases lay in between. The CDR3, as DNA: TGCGCCAGCAGGAAGACCCCTGCCGGGGAGCTGTTTTTT. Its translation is CASRKTPAGELFF.

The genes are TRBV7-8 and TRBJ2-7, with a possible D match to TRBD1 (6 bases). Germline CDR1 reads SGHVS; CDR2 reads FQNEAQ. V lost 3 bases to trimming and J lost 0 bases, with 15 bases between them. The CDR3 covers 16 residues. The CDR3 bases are TGTGCCAGCAGCTTGGTGGCTGGGGGCAGCTCCTACGAGCAGTACTTC. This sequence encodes CASSLVAGGSSYEQYF.

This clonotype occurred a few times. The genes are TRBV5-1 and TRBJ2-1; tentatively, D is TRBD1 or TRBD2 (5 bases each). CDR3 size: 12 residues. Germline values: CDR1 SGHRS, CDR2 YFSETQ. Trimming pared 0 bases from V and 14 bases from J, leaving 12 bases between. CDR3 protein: CASSLEGSGEFF. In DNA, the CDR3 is TGCGCCAGCAGCTTGGAGGGGAGTGGTGAGTTCTTC.

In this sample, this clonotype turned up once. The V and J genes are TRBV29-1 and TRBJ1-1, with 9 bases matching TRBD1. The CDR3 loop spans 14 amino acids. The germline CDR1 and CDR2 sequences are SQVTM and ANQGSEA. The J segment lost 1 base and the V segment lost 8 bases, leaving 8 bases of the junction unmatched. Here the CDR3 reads CSTPGGQGNTEAFF. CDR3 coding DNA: TGCAGCACCCCCGGGGGACAGGGGAACACTGAAGCTTTCTTT.

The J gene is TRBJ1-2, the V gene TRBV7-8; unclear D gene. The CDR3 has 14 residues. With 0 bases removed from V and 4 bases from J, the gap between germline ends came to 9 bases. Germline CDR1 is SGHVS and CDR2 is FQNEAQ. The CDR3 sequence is CASSLAASVYGYTF. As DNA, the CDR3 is TGTGCCAGCAGCTTAGCGGCATCGGTCTATGGCTACACCTTC.

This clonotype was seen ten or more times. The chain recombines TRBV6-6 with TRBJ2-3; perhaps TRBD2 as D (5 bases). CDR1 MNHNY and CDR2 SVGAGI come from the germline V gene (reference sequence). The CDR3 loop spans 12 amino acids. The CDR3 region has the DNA TGTCCCCCAGCGGTTTCCTCAGATACGCAGTATTTT. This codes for CPPAVSSDTQYF.

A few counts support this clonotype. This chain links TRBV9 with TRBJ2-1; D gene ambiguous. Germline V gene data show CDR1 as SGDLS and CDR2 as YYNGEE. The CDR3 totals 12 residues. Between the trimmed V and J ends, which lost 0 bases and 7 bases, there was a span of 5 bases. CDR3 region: CASSVAGNEQFF. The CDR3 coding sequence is TGTGCCAGCAGCGTAGCTGGGAATGAGCAGTTCTTC. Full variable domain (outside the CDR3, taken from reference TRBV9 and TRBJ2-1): DSGVTQTPKHLITATGQRVTLRCSPRSGDLSVYWYQQSLDQGLQFLIQYYNGEERAKGNILERFSAQQFPDLHSELNLSSLELGDSALYFCASSVAGNEQFFGPGTRLTVL.

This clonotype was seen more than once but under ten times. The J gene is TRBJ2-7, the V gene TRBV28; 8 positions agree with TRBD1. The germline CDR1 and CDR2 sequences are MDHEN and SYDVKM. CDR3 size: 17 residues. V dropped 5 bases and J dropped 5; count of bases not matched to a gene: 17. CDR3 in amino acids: CASSAFGQGGLRDEQYF. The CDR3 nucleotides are TGTGCCAGCAGTGCCTTCGGACAGGGAGGCCTCAGGGACGAGCAGTACTTC.

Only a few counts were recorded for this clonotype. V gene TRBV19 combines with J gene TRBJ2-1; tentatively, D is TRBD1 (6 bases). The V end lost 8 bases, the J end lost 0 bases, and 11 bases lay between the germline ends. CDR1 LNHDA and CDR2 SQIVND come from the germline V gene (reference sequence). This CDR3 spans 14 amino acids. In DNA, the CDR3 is TGTGCCAGTTGTACAGGGAGCTCCTACAATGAGCAGTTCTTC. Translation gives CASCTGSSYNEQFF.

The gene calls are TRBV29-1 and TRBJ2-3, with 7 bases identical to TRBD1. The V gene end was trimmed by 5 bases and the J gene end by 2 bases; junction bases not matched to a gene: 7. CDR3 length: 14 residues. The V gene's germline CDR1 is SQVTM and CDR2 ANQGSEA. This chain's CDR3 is CSVITTGATDTQYF. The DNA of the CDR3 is TGCAGCGTTATCACCACAGGGGCCACAGATACGCAGTATTTT.

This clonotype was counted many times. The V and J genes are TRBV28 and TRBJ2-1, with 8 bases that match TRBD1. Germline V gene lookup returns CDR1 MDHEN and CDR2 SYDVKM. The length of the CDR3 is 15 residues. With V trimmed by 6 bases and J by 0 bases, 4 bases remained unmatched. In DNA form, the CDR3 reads TGTGCCAGCAGGCCTGGACAGGGCTCCTACAATGAGCAGTTCTTC. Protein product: CASRPGQGSYNEQFF.

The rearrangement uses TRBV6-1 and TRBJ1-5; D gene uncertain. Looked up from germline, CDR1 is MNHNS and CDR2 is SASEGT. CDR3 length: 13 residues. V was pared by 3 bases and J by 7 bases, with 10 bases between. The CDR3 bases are TGTGCCAGCAGTGATGGGCCGCTACAGCCCCAGCATTTT. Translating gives CASSDGPLQPQHF.

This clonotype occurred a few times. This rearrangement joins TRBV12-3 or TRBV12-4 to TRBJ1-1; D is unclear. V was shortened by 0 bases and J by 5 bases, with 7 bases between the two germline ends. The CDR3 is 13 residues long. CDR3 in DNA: TGTGCCAGCAGTTTAGCTTCGAGAACTGAAGCTTTCTTT. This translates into CASSLASRTEAFF.

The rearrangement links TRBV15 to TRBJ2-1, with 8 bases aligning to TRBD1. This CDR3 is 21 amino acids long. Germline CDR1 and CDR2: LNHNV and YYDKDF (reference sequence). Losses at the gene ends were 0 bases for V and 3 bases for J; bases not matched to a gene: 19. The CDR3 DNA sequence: TGTGCCACCAGCAGAGATCCGCGGGACAGGTACCAGTCCTCGTACTACAATGAGCAGTTCTTC. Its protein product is CATSRDPRDRYQSSYYNEQFF.

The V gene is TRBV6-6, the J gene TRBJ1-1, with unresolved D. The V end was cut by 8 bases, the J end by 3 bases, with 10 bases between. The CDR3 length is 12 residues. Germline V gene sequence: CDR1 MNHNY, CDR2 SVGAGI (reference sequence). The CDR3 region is CASSRRYTEAFF. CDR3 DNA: TGTGCCAGCTCTCGCCGATACACTGAAGCTTTCTTT.

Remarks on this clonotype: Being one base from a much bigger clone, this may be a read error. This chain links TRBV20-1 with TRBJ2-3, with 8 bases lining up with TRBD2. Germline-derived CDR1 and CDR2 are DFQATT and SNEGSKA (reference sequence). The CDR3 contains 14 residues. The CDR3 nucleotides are TGCAGAGCTAGAGCGGGGGTGGGGACAGATACGCAGTATTTT. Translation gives CRARAGVGTDTQYF.

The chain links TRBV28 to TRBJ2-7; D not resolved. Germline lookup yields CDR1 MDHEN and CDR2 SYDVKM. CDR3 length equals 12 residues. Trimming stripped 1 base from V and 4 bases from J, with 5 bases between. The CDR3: CASSLSWYEQYF. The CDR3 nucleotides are TGTGCCAGCAGTTTATCTTGGTACGAGCAGTACTTC.

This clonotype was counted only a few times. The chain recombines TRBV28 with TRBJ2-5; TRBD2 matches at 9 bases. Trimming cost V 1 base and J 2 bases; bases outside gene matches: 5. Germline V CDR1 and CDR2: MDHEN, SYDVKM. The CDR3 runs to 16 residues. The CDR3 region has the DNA TGTGCCAGCAGTTTATTCGGGACTAGCCTACAAGAGACCCAGTACTTC. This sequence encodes CASSLFGTSLQETQYF.

The CDR3 coding sequence is TGTGCCAGCAGTTTTGCAGGAACGACCGAGCAGTACTTC. As protein: CASSFAGTTEQYF. The chain has TRBV12-3 or TRBV12-4 and TRBJ2-7; D not resolved. The CDR3 contains 13 residues. V lost 3 bases and J lost 6, with 12 bases in between.

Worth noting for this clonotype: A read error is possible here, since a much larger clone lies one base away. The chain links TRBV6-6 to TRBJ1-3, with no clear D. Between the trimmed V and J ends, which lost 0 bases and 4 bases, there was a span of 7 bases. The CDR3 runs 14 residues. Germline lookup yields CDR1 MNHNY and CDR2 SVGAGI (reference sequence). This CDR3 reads CASSYSTPGNTIYF. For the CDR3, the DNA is TGTGCCAGCAGTTACTCGACCCCCGGAAACACCATATATTTT.

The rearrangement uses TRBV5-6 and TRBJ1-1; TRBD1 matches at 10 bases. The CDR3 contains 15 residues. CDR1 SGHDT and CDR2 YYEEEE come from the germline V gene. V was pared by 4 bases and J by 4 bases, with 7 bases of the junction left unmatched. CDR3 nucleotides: TGTGCCAGCAGCATCCGACAGGGGGCGATCACTGAAGCTTTCTTT. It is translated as CASSIRQGAITEAFF.

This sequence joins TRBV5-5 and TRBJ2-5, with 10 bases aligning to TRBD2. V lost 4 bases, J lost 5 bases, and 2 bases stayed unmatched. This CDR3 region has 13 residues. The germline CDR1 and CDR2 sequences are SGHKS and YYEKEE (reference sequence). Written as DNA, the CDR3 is TGTGCCAGCAGCATAGCGGGGGGTGAGACCCAGTACTTC. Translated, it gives CASSIAGGETQYF.

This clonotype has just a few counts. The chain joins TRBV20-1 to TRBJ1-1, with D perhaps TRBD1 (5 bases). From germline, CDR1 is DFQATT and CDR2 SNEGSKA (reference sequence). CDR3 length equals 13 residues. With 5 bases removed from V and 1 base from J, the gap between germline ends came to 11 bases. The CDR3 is CSASPTENTEAFF. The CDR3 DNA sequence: TGCAGTGCTTCCCCGACAGAGAACACTGAAGCTTTCTTT.

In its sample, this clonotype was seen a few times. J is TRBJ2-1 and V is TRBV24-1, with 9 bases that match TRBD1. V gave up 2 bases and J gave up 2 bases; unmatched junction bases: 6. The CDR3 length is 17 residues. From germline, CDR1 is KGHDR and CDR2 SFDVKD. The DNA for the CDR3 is TGTGCCACCAGTGATTCGAACAGGGGGCCGACCTACAATGAGCAGTTCTTC. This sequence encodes CATSDSNRGPTYNEQFF.

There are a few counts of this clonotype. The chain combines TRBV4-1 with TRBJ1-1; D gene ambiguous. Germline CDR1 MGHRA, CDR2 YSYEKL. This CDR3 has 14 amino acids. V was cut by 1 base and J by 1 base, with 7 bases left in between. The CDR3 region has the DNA TGCGCCAGCAGCCAAGTTTGGGGGAACACTGAAGCTTTCTTT. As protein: CASSQVWGNTEAFF.

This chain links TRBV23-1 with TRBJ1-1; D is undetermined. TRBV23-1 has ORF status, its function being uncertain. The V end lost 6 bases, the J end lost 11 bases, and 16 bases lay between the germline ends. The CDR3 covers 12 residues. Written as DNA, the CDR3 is TGCGCCAGCAGGGACTTGGCAGACGGGGCTTTCTTT. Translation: CASRDLADGAFF.

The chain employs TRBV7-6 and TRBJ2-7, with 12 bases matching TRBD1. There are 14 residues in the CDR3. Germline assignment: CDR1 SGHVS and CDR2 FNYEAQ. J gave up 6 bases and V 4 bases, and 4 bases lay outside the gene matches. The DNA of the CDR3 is TGTGCCAGCAGCTCGGGGACAGGGGGCTTCGAGCAGTACTTC. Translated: CASSSGTGGFEQYF. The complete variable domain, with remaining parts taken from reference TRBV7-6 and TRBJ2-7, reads GAGVSQSPRYKVTKRGQDVALRCDPISGHVSLYWYRQALGQGPEFLTYFNYEAQQDKSGLPNDRFSAERPEGSISTLTIQRTEQRDSAMYRCASSSGTGGFEQYFGPGTRLTVT.

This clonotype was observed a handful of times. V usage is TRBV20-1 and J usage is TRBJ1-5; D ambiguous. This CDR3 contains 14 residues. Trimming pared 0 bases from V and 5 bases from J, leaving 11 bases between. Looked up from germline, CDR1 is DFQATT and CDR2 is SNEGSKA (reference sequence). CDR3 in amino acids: CSARDMGGDQPQHF. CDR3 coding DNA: TGCAGTGCTAGAGATATGGGTGGAGATCAGCCCCAGCATTTT.

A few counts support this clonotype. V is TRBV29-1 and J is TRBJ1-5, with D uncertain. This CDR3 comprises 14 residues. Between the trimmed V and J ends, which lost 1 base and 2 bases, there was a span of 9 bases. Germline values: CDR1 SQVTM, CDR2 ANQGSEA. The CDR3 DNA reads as TGCAGCGTTGAAGTGGGCGAGGGCAATCAGCCCCAGCATTTT. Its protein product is CSVEVGEGNQPQHF.

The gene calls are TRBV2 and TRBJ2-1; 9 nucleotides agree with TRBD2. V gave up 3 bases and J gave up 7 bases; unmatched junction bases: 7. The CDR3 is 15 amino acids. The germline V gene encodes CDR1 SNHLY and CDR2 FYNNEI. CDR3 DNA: TGTGCCAGCAGTGAGTCGCGGGGGGGACTGAATGAGCAGTTCTTC. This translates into CASSESRGGLNEQFF.